This T cell receptor (beta chain) was captured by sequencing in a study of cytomegalovirus exposure and HLA in healthy donors. PCR primers comprised 60 Vbeta and 13 Jbeta primers. The protocol was immunoSEQ multiplex PCR, while the TCRdb copy is restricted to in-frame clones and leaves out a portion. The repertoire holds about 160,000 clones, with about 75% as singletons. Germline CDR1 SGHRS, CDR2 YFSETQ. This CDR3 region has 14 residues. V shed 7 bases and J 6 bases; nucleotides not matched to a gene: 8. This clone was seen more than once but under ten times. J is TRBJ2-3 and V is TRBV5-1; TRBD2 matches at 10 bases. Sequencing input: PBMCs. This clonotype originated in a female donor in good health and CMV-seronegative. CDR3 sequence: CASAPGLASDTQYF. The CDR3 DNA follows: TGCGCCAGCGCTCCGGGACTAGCGTCGGATACGCAGTATTTT.